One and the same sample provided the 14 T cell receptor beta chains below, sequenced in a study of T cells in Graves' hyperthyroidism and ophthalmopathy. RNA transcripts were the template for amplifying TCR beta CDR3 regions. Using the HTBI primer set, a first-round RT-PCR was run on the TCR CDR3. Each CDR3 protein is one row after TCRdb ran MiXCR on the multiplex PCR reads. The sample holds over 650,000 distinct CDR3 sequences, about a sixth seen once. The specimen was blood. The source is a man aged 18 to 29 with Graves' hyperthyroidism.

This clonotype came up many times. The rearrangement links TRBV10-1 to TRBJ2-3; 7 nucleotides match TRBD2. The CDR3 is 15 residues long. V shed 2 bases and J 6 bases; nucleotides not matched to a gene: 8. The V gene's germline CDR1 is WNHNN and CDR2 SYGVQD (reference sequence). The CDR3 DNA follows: TGCGCCAGCAGTGAGAGGTCGAGCGGGGCGGATACGCAGTATTTT. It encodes CASSERSSGADTQYF.

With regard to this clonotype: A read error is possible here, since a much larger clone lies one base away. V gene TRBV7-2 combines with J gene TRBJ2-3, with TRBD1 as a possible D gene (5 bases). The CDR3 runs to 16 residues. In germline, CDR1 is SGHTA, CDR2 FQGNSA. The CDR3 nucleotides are TGTGCCAGCAGCAGTACCCAGGGCCAGCGCACAGATACGCAGTGTTTT. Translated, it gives CASSSTQGQRTDTQCF.

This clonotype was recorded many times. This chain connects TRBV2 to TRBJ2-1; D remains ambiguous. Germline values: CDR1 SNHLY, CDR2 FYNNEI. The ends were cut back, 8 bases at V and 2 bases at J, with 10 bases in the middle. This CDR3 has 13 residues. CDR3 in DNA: TGTGCCAGCTACGAGGCCACCTACAATGAGCAGTTCTTC. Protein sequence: CASYEATYNEQFF.

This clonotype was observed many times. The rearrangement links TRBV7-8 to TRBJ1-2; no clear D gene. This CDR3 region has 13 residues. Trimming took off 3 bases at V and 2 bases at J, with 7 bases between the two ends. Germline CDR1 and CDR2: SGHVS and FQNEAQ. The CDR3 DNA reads TGTGCCAGCAGCTTCCGGGAAAACTATGGCTACACCTTC. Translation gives CASSFRENYGYTF.

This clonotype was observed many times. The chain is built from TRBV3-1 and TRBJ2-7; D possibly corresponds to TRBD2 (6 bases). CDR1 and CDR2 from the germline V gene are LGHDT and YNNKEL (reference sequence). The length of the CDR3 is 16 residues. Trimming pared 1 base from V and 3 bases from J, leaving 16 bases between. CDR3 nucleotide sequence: TGTGCCAGCAGCCAAGGCCACACTAGCTATATCTACGAGCAGTACTTC. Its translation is CASSQGHTSYIYEQYF.

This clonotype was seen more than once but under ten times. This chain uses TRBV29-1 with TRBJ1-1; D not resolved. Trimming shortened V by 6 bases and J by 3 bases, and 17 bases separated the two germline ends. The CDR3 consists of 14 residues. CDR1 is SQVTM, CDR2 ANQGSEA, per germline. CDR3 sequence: CSVLGPLTDTEAFF. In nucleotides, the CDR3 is TGCAGCGTCCTTGGACCGCTAACGGACACTGAAGCTTTCTTT.

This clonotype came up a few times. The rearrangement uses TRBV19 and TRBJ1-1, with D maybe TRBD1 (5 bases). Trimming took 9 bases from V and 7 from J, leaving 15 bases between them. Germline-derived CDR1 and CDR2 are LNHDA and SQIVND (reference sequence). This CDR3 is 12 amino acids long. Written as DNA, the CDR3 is TGTGCCAGCTCGGGGGGGTTAAATGAAGCTTTCTTT. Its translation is CASSGGLNEAFF.

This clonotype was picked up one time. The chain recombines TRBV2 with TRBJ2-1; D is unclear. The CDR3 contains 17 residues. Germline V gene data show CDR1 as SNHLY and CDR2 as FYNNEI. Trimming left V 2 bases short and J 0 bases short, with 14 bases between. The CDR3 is CASSERAGRSSYNEQFF. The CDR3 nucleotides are TGTGCCAGCAGTGAACGGGCAGGCCGCAGCTCCTACAATGAGCAGTTCTTC.

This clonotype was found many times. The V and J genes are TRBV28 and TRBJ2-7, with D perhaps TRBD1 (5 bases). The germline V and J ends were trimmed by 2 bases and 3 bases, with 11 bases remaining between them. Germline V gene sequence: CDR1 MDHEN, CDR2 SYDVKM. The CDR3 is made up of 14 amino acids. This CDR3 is CASSLTWGSYEQYF. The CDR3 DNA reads TGTGCCAGCAGTTTAACGTGGGGCAGCTACGAGCAGTACTTC.

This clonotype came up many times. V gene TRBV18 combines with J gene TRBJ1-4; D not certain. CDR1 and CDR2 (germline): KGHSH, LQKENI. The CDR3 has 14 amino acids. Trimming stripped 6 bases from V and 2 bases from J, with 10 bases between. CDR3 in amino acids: CASSEQWTNEKLFF. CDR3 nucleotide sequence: TGTGCCAGCTCGGAACAGTGGACTAATGAAAAACTGTTTTTT.

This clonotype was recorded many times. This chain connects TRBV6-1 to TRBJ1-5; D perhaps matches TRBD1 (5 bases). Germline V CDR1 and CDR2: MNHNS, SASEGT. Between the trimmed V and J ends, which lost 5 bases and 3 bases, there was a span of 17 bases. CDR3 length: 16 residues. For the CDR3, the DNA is TGTGCCAGCAGTCCCTCGGGGCAGGGCCTCAATCAGCCCCAGCATTTT. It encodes CASSPSGQGLNQPQHF.

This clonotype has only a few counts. The CDR3 loop is CASSIGARGSSYEQYF. The CDR3 DNA is TGTGCCAGTAGTATTGGTGCTAGGGGAAGCTCCTACGAGCAGTACTTC. The chain couples TRBV19 to TRBJ2-7, with D possibly being TRBD1 (5 bases). Trimming shortened V by 3 bases and J by 0 bases, and 15 bases separated the two germline ends. The germline gives CDR1 LNHDA, CDR2 SQIVND (reference sequence). The CDR3 runs to 16 residues.

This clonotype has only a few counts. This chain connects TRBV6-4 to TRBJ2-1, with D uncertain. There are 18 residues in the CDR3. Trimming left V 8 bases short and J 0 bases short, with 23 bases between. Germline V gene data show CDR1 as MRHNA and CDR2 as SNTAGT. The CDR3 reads CASHLVQPPNSSYNEQFF. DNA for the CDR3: TGTGCCAGCCATCTCGTGCAGCCACCAAATTCCTCCTACAATGAGCAGTTCTTC.

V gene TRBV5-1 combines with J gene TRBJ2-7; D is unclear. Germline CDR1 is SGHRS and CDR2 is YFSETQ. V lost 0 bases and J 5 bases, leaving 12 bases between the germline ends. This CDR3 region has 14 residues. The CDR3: CASSLVARWDEQYF. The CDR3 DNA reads TGCGCCAGCAGCTTGGTTGCTCGATGGGACGAGCAGTACTTC.